This paragraph reports one TCR beta chain. The target antigen is unknown. The sample comes from a study of monozygotic twins with inflammatory bowel disease. This CDR3 contains 17 residues. The V gene's germline CDR1 is SGHKS and CDR2 YYEKEE (reference sequence). Each of the TCR libraries took 3,000 to 3,500 ng of total RNA. Template switching appended UMIs that held a 6-nucleotide sample barcode. TCRdb reprocessed the 5' RACE reads and reports one entry per CDR3 protein, with no DNA. With some 200,000 distinct CDR3 sequences in the sample, the ten largest clones hold 1.5% to 2%. Points from the study as a whole: It was in IBD patients that TCRbeta diversity (inverse Simpson) was lower than in healthy co-twins. Reduced clonotype sharing with other individuals was observed in IBD patients relative to healthy twins, especially with disease activity.

The sequence came from a human donor with ulcerative colitis or Crohn's disease, or a healthy co-twin of an affected twin (not recorded which). The chain recombines TRBV5-5 with TRBJ1-5; TCRdb's D gene call, TRBD1, goes unchecked for lack of DNA. Sequencing was performed on blood. This chain's CDR3 is CASSSGQGPYSNQPQHF.